This TCR beta chain stems from a study of T-cell memory formation after mild COVID-19. This CDR3 comprises 12 residues. Note on this clonotype: What it binds is unknown. One end of the junction fails to match germline, which may point to a read error.

Employing constant-segment primers, 5'RACE generated TCR alpha and TCR beta cDNA libraries bearing sample barcodes and UMIs. TCRdb passed the 5' RACE reads through MiXCR, listing each CDR3 protein once. Among 250,000 to 300,000 distinct CDR3 sequences, roughly 15% were seen once, and the ten largest hold 20% to 25%. Study outcomes and limitations: Whether second-wave clones peaking at day 37 were SARS-CoV-2 specific went unconfirmed. Some responding clones appeared in pre-infection memory, suggesting cross-reactive memory joined.

This TCR derives from a man aged 18 to 29 who had mild COVID-19 (a few samples of this study predate the infection). Cell type and time point are not known. The rearrangement uses TRBV12-3 or TRBV12-4 and TRBJ2-4; the D is unclear. Sequencing used PBMCs or a T cell subset sorted from them (not recorded which). For the CDR3, the DNA is TGTGCCAGCAGTCCGACGGGTCGTTGGCCGGACTTC. Translating it yields CASSPTGRWPDF.